The 10 T cell receptor beta chains below all came from one sample that was sequenced in a study of response to subunit inactivated influenza vaccine. TCRdb reprocessed the RT-PCR reads via MiXCR and lists one record per CDR3 protein. The table lists fewer than 750,000 distinct CDR3 sequences, around 15% of them singletons. Source: PBMCs from blood, taken 11 to 12 days after vaccination. These receptors all come from a man aged 50-59 years who received an inactivated influenza vaccine.

This chain uses TRBV6-2 or TRBV6-3 with TRBJ2-7; D unresolved. This CDR3 has 14 amino acids. The germline V and J ends were trimmed by 2 bases and 2 bases, with 10 bases remaining between them. CDR1 is MNHEY and CDR2 is SVGEGT in the germline V gene. The CDR3 nucleotides are TGTGCCAGCAGTTACACTGCAGGAACCTACGAGCAGTACTTC. Residues: CASSYTAGTYEQYF.

This clonotype has more than one count but fewer than ten. The CDR3 sequence is CASSLGLLQPASNYGYTF. The CDR3 DNA follows: TGTGCCAGCAGCCTGGGACTGCTTCAGCCCGCTTCGAACTATGGCTACACCTTC. The chain links TRBV4-2 to TRBJ1-2; the D gene is possibly TRBD1 (5 bases). V lost 4 bases, J lost 2 bases, and 23 bases lay in between. This CDR3 has 18 residues. The germline V gene has CDR1 LGHNA and CDR2 YNFKEQ.

This chain connects TRBV4-1 to TRBJ2-1; D uncertain. The CDR3 has 13 amino acids. The germline V gene encodes CDR1 MGHRA and CDR2 YSYEKL. V was trimmed by 0 bases and J by 5 bases, leaving 5 bases between them. Here the CDR3 DNA reads TGCGCCAGCAGCCAAGAACGGAACAATGAGCAGTTCTTC. Amino acid sequence: CASSQERNNEQFF.

A single count supports this clonotype. The V and J genes are TRBV7-9 and TRBJ2-3; D may be TRBD2 (5 bases). V was pared by 5 bases and J by 6 bases, with 15 bases between. The germline CDR1 and CDR2 sequences are SEHNR and FQNEAQ (reference sequence). The CDR3 sequence is 14 residues long. Written as DNA, the CDR3 is TGTGCCAGCAGCAAAAGACGGGGTGTGGATACGCAGTATTTT. Residues: CASSKRRGVDTQYF.

The genes are TRBV6-2 or TRBV6-3 and TRBJ1-2, with D hard to call. Trimming stripped 4 bases from V and 7 bases from J, with 10 bases between. The CDR3 length is 12 residues. From germline, CDR1 is MNHEY and CDR2 SVGEGT. The CDR3 DNA is TGTGCCAGCAGTTCCGAGAAGCGTGGCTACACCTTC. Amino acids: CASSSEKRGYTF.

This clonotype has more than one count but fewer than ten. V and J are TRBV7-2 and TRBJ1-3; D might be TRBD1 (6 bases). CDR1 SGHTA and CDR2 FQGNSA come from the germline V gene. The CDR3 has 14 residues. The V and J ends lost 3 bases and 4 bases respectively, with 10 bases between them. CDR3 amino acids: CASSLPGQGNTIYF. CDR3 bases: TGTGCCAGCAGCTTGCCCGGACAGGGAAACACCATATATTTT. Drawing the rest from reference TRBV7-2 and TRBJ1-3, the complete variable domain is GAGVSQSPSNKVTEKGKDVELRCDPISGHTALYWYRQSLGQGLEFLIYFQGNSAPDKSGLPSDRFSAERTGGSVSTLTIQRTQQEDSAVYLCASSLPGQGNTIYFGEGSWLTVV.

This clonotype has only a few counts. J is TRBJ1-1 and V is TRBV25-1; TRBD1 agrees at 7 bases. V trimming: 4 bases; J trimming: 2 bases; junction bases outside the gene matches: 13. The germline V gene has CDR1 MGHDK and CDR2 SYGVNS. This CDR3 contains 17 residues. As DNA, the CDR3 is TGTGCCAGCAGTGGGATGGATATGGGGACAGCTAACACTGAAGCTTTCTTT. Translation: CASSGMDMGTANTEAFF. Supplemented by reference TRBV25-1 and TRBJ1-1, the full variable domain reads EADIYQTPRYLVIGTGKKITLECSQTMGHDKMYWYQQDPGMELHLIHYSYGVNSTEKGDLSSESTVSRIRTEHFPLTLESARPSHTSQYLCASSGMDMGTANTEAFFGQGTRLTVV.

This clonotype turned up a few times. The V and J genes are TRBV7-2 and TRBJ2-7, with D possibly being TRBD1 (6 bases). Trimming removed 4 bases from V and 7 bases from J, with 20 bases in between. This CDR3 comprises 15 residues. Germline V CDR1 and CDR2: SGHTA, FQGNSA. CDR3 protein: CASSSNRALGLEQYF. CDR3 DNA sequence: TGTGCCAGCAGCTCTAACAGGGCCCTGGGATTGGAGCAGTACTTC.

This clonotype has ten or more counts. The chain employs TRBV24-1 and TRBJ2-1; the D is unclear. Looked up from germline, CDR1 is KGHDR and CDR2 is SFDVKD. This CDR3 is built from 12 residues. Trimming stripped 4 bases from V and 10 bases from J, with 10 bases between. CDR3 in amino acids: CATSDLTSEQFF. CDR3 bases: TGTGCCACCAGTGACCTGACCAGCGAGCAGTTCTTC.

The gene calls are TRBV7-2 and TRBJ2-1; TRBD1 might be the D (6 bases). The V and J ends lost 5 bases and 4 bases respectively, with 15 bases between them. The CDR3 consists of 15 residues. Per germline, CDR1 SGHTA and CDR2 FQGNSA. The CDR3 DNA is TGTGCCAGCAGCCTACAGGGTAATACTTACAATGAGCAGTTCTTC. Encoded protein: CASSLQGNTYNEQFF.